Each of the 23 T cell receptor delta chains below was sequenced from the same sample in a study of Vδ1+ human thymocytes. Overall study results and limits: Highly polyclonal TRG and TRD repertoires with Gaussian CDR3 length distributions appeared in thymus.

No antigen is known for these receptors. The template was reverse-transcribed extracted RNA. Pooled V-gene forward primers with one constant-region reverse primer generated the CDR3 amplicons by multiplex PCR. TCRdb re-called clones from the multiplex PCR reads via CATT. Altogether about 55,000 delta-chain clones are present, roughly 15% being singletons, with the ten largest covering 0.5% to 0.55%. The sequenced sample consisted of Vdelta1+ gamma-delta thymocytes from the thymus. Subset described: FACS-sorted CD3+ TCRalphabeta- TCRVdelta1+ TCRVdelta2- thymocytes. The receptors stem from a boy under two years old who had congenital heart surgery.

The rearrangement joins TRDV1 to TRDJ1, with a tentative D call TRDD3 (5 bases). The germline CDR1 and CDR2 sequences are TSWWSYY and QGS. The CDR3 sequence is 15 residues long. V gave up 2 bases and J gave up 11 bases, with 21 bases separating them. In DNA, the CDR3 is TGTGCTCTTGGGGAATCTCCCATACTGGCCCTAGGGCTCATCTTT. This encodes CALGESPILALGLIF.

V is TRDV1 and J is TRDJ1, with TRDD3 identical over 9 bases. The CDR3 covers 17 residues. Germline trimming cut 5 bases from V and 7 bases from J; bases unmatched to any gene: 17. In germline, CDR1 is TSWWSYY, CDR2 QGS. The CDR3 bases are TGTGCTCTTGGGAAATTCATACTGGGGATACGGAGCGCTAAACTCATCTTT. Translation gives CALGKFILGIRSAKLIF.

V is TRDV1 and J is TRDJ1, with 11 nucleotides matching TRDD3. Germline trimming cut 2 bases from V and 4 bases from J; bases unmatched to any gene: 21. CDR1 TSWWSYY and CDR2 QGS come from the germline V gene. The length of the CDR3 is 21 residues. The CDR3 DNA reads as TGTGCTCTTGGGGAAATTGGATCCAAAAGGCTCTGGGGGATACTCTGCGATAAACTCATCTTT. Translated, it gives CALGEIGSKRLWGILCDKLIF.

Only a few counts were recorded for this clone. The chain employs TRDV2 and TRDJ1; maybe TRDD3 (6 bases). V lost 5 bases, J lost 0 bases, and 9 bases lay in between. The CDR3 has 13 amino acids. Germline-derived CDR1 and CDR2 are GEAIGNYY and EKD. The CDR3 sequence: CACGDKYTDKLIF. CDR3 nucleotides: TGTGCCTGTGGGGATAAGTACACCGATAAACTCATCTTT.

In its sample, this clone was seen a few times. J is TRDJ1 and V is TRDV1, with TRDD3 as a possible D gene (10 bases). Between the trimmed V and J ends, which lost 4 bases and 2 bases, there was a span of 29 bases. In germline, CDR1 is TSWWSYY, CDR2 QGS. The CDR3 length is 20 residues. In nucleotides, the CDR3 is TGTGCTCTTGGGGGGCCTTCCTACAGGTCTTTACTGGGGGATACCGATAAACTCATCTTT. It specifies CALGGPSYRSLLGDTDKLIF.

The table lists this clone with a few counts. The chain joins TRDV1 to TRDJ1, with D hard to call. Germline V gives CDR1 TSWWSYY, CDR2 QGS. Trimming pared 8 bases from V and 1 base from J, leaving 23 bases between. The CDR3 totals 17 residues. DNA of the CDR3: TGTGCTCTTCGCTATATTAATACCCACCCCGGCACCGATAAACTCATCTTT. This sequence encodes CALRYINTHPGTDKLIF.

The genes are TRDV1 and TRDJ1; 13 positions agree with TRDD3. There are 25 residues in the CDR3. Germline CDR1 TSWWSYY, CDR2 QGS. J gave up 3 bases and V 4 bases, and 32 bases lay outside the gene matches. Here the CDR3 DNA reads TGTGCTCTTGGGGCCTTTTCCTTCCTCGACACCCGACTGGGGGATACGAAAAAGTGTGCCGATAAACTCATCTTT. Encoded protein: CALGAFSFLDTRLGDTKKCADKLIF.

This clone occurred once. The rearrangement links TRDV1 to TRDJ1; 9 positions agree with TRDD2. The CDR3 is 21 amino acids. Germline-derived CDR1 and CDR2 are TSWWSYY and QGS. V was pared by 6 bases and J by 0 bases, with 23 bases of the junction left unmatched. The CDR3 coding sequence is TGTGCTCTTGGCCTCGAGGCCTTCCTACGAAGGCTGGGGGGTAACACCGATAAACTCATCTTT. Protein sequence: CALGLEAFLRRLGGNTDKLIF.

This clone has only a few counts. The rearrangement uses TRDV1 and TRDJ1; TRDD3 matches at 13 bases. Germline assignment: CDR1 TSWWSYY and CDR2 QGS. The V and J ends lost 2 bases and 10 bases, in that order; junction bases with no gene match: 28. The CDR3 consists of 22 residues. The CDR3 loop reads CALGELGPLPMASYWGIRTLIF. The CDR3 DNA sequence: TGTGCTCTTGGGGAATTAGGCCCCCTTCCTATGGCTTCGTACTGGGGGATACGGACACTCATCTTT.

This clone was seen more than once but under ten times. V gene TRDV1 combines with J gene TRDJ1, with TRDD3 identical over 11 bases. CDR3 length: 21 residues. Germline-derived CDR1 and CDR2 are TSWWSYY and QGS. With V trimmed by 4 bases and J by 0 bases, 19 bases remained unmatched. The CDR3 DNA is TGTGCTCTTGGGGCCCCGGATAAATGGGTACTGGGGGATAAGTACACCGATAAACTCATCTTT. It translates to CALGAPDKWVLGDKYTDKLIF.

V usage is TRDV1 and J usage is TRDJ1; TRDD3 agrees at 8 bases. V lost 2 bases to trimming and J lost 4 bases; unmatched junction nucleotides: 18. Germline V lookup: CDR1 TSWWSYY, CDR2 QGS. The CDR3 contains 19 residues. The CDR3 sequence is CALGEKEENAGDTHDKLIF. The CDR3 nucleotides are TGTGCTCTTGGGGAAAAAGAGGAAAATGCTGGGGATACCCACGATAAACTCATCTTT.

This rearrangement joins TRDV1 to TRDJ1, with D possibly matching TRDD3 (5 bases). CDR3 size: 18 residues. The germline CDR1 and CDR2 sequences are TSWWSYY and QGS. V was clipped by 1 base and J by 1 base, with 19 bases between them. CDR3 nucleotide sequence: TGTGCTCTTGGGGAACATCAGGGGACCGAGTATTGCACCGATAAACTCATCTTT. It yields the protein CALGEHQGTEYCTDKLIF.

This chain connects TRDV1 to TRDJ1; possible D gene TRDD3, 10 bases. This CDR3 is built from 22 residues. Germline V gene data show CDR1 as TSWWSYY and CDR2 as QGS. V was trimmed by 0 bases and J by 0 bases, leaving 29 bases between them. Written as DNA, the CDR3 is TGTGCTCTTGGGGAACTTACTGTCCTTCCTACATTAACTGGGGGATACACCGATAAACTCATCTTT. Protein: CALGELTVLPTLTGGYTDKLIF.

The chain joins TRDV1 to TRDJ1, with D perhaps TRDD2 or TRDD3 (6 bases each). The CDR3 spans 18 residues. Germline values: CDR1 TSWWSYY, CDR2 QGS. The V end was cut by 1 base, the J end by 3 bases, with 21 bases between. The CDR3 nucleotides are TGTGCTCTTGGGGAACAGGTGCCTTCCGGGGATGCCTCCGATAAACTCATCTTT. It specifies CALGEQVPSGDASDKLIF.

The V call is TRDV1, the J call TRDJ1; TRDD2 agrees at 8 bases. Germline-derived CDR1 and CDR2 are TSWWSYY and QGS. This CDR3 has 17 residues. Germline trimming cut 4 bases from V and 4 bases from J; bases unmatched to any gene: 14. The CDR3, as DNA: TGTGCTCTTGGGGCTTCCTACACATCATGGGAGGGCGATAAACTCATCTTT. It is translated as CALGASYTSWEGDKLIF.

In this sample, this clone turned up a few times. J is TRDJ1 and V is TRDV1; 9 bases map to TRDD2. This CDR3 contains 22 residues. The germline CDR1 and CDR2 sequences are TSWWSYY and QGS. V was clipped by 3 bases and J by 5 bases; unmatched bases: 28. The CDR3 protein is CALGDLGLPTVLGALASDKLIF. DNA for the CDR3: TGTGCTCTTGGGGACCTAGGCCTTCCTACGGTGTTGGGGGCCCTCGCATCAGATAAACTCATCTTT.

This clone appeared a few times. The chain uses TRDV1 and TRDJ1, with D tentatively TRDD3 (6 bases). Trimming took 5 bases from V and 0 from J, leaving 25 bases between them. The CDR3 totals 19 residues. Germline V CDR1 and CDR2: TSWWSYY, QGS. The CDR3 DNA sequence: TGTGCTCTTGGGAAGGGGGAGTACGTCCGTGGGATTTACACCGATAAACTCATCTTT. Its translation: CALGKGEYVRGIYTDKLIF.

This chain connects TRDV1 to TRDJ1; D remains ambiguous. V lost 5 bases, J lost 2 bases, and 15 bases lay in between. Germline V gene sequence: CDR1 TSWWSYY, CDR2 QGS. The CDR3 consists of 15 residues. CDR3 nucleotide sequence: TGTGCTCTTGGGAACCGCTCGCGAGGAACCGATAAACTCATCTTT. It codes for CALGNRSRGTDKLIF.

The chain couples TRDV1 to TRDJ1; 8 nucleotides match TRDD3. In germline, CDR1 is TSWWSYY, CDR2 QGS. The CDR3 has 24 amino acids. V was pared by 2 bases and J by 0 bases, with 29 bases of the junction left unmatched. The CDR3 DNA reads TGTGCTCTTGGGGAAATCTCCCTACTAGGGGGAAAGTACTGGGGGTCCCTGTACACCGATAAACTCATCTTT. This gives the protein CALGEISLLGGKYWGSLYTDKLIF.

This clone was counted between two and nine times. This chain links TRDV1 with TRDJ1; the match to TRDD3 covers 13 bases. V was pared by 4 bases and J by 1 base, with 18 bases of the junction left unmatched. The CDR3 consists of 21 residues. Germline V CDR1 and CDR2: TSWWSYY, QGS. CDR3 loop: CALGGFFLLLGDTPVTDKLIF. The CDR3 region has the DNA TGTGCTCTTGGGGGTTTTTTCCTACTACTGGGGGATACGCCGGTCACCGATAAACTCATCTTT.

V usage is TRDV1 and J usage is TRDJ1; 7 positions agree with TRDD3. The junction had 7 bases not matched to a gene; V was cut back by 1 base and J by 2 bases. Per germline, CDR1 TSWWSYY and CDR2 QGS. The CDR3 runs 16 residues. The CDR3: CALGERHAWGTDKLIF. CDR3 sequence (DNA): TGTGCTCTTGGGGAACGGCATGCCTGGGGGACCGATAAACTCATCTTT.

This clone was found a few times. The rearrangement links TRDV3 to TRDJ1; 8 nucleotides line up with TRDD3. The V gene end was trimmed by 0 bases and the J gene end by 8 bases; junction bases not matched to a gene: 8. The CDR3 totals 13 residues. Germline lookup yields CDR1 TVYSNPD and CDR2 GDNSRS (reference sequence). CDR3: CAFSGTGDTKLIF. In nucleotides, the CDR3 is TGTGCCTTTAGTGGTACAGGGGATACCAAACTCATCTTT.

V is TRDV1 and J is TRDJ1, with TRDD3 identical over 9 bases. The ends lost 5 bases at V and 4 bases at J; junction bases unmatched: 14. The CDR3 contains 17 residues. Per germline, CDR1 TSWWSYY and CDR2 QGS. The CDR3 nucleotides are TGTGCTCTTGGGCCAACACGATCTGGGGGATCCCGCGATAAACTCATCTTT. This translates into CALGPTRSGGSRDKLIF.